The 15 T cell receptor beta chains listed next were all sequenced from one sample in a study of cytomegalovirus exposure and HLA in healthy donors. With 60 Vbeta and 13 Jbeta primers, the PCR was carried out. TCRdb keeps only in-frame clones here, not all; method: immunoSEQ multiplex PCR. This table holds about 160,000 clones, roughly four fifths found once. The sequenced sample was PBMCs. These receptors were taken from a man aged 45 to 65 in good health and CMV-seropositive.

The rearrangement links TRBV7-9 to TRBJ2-3, with 9 bases lining up with TRBD1. The germline V gene encodes CDR1 SEHNR and CDR2 FQNEAQ (reference sequence). J was trimmed by 1 base and V by 4 bases; bases with no gene match: 3. CDR3 length equals 15 residues. The CDR3 reads CASSWTGAGTDTQYF. As DNA, the CDR3 is TGTGCCAGCAGCTGGACAGGGGCCGGCACAGATACGCAGTATTTT.

This clone was seen only once. The J gene is TRBJ2-3, the V gene TRBV6-6; TRBD2 matches at 7 bases. V dropped 6 bases and J dropped 0; count of bases not matched to a gene: 3. This CDR3 comprises 14 residues. The germline gives CDR1 MNHNY, CDR2 SVGAGI (reference sequence). CDR3 sequence: CASSRGGSTDTQYF. CDR3 in DNA: TGTGCCAGCAGCCGCGGGGGAAGCACAGATACGCAGTATTTT.

The V and J genes are TRBV28 and TRBJ2-5, with D tentatively TRBD1 (6 bases). Germline CDR1 and CDR2: MDHEN and SYDVKM. V lost 5 bases and J 5 bases, leaving 12 bases between the germline ends. There are 13 residues in the CDR3. CDR3 in DNA: TGTGCCAGCAGTGGTGGGGACACCGAGACCCAGTACTTC. This encodes CASSGGDTETQYF.

This CDR3 is CSVTGLAAGFEQYF. CDR3 sequence (DNA): TGCAGCGTGACGGGACTAGCGGCCGGATTCGAGCAGTACTTC. The V gene is TRBV29-1, the J gene TRBJ2-7; 11 bases match TRBD2. In germline, CDR1 is SQVTM, CDR2 ANQGSEA. J lost 6 bases, V lost 6 bases, and 10 bases had no gene match. The CDR3 loop spans 14 amino acids.

V and J are TRBV5-1 and TRBJ2-2, with a possible D match to TRBD2 (5 bases). Trimming took off 9 bases at V and 1 base at J, with 7 bases between the two ends. The germline CDR1 and CDR2 sequences are SGHRS and YFSETQ. This CDR3 is built from 12 residues. CDR3 region: CAIEGNTGELFF. The CDR3 DNA reads as TGCGCCATCGAGGGGAACACCGGGGAGCTGTTTTTT. The full variable domain, with the rest looked up from reference TRBV5-1 and TRBJ2-2, is KAGVTQTPRYLIKTRGQQVTLSCSPISGHRSVSWYQQTPGQGLQFLFEYFSETQRNKGNFPGRFSGRQFSNSRSEMNVSTLELGDSALYLCAIEGNTGELFFGEGSRLTVL.

The chain joins TRBV6-5 to TRBJ2-3; possible D gene TRBD2, 6 bases. Trimming pared 5 bases from V and 6 bases from J, leaving 12 bases between. The CDR3 is 13 amino acids. CDR1 and CDR2 from the germline V gene are MNHEY and SVGAGI. CDR3 residues: CASSTSTRDTQYF. CDR3 in DNA: TGTGCCAGCAGTACTAGCACCAGGGATACGCAGTATTTT.

Here the CDR3 reads CASSRTGHGYTF. CDR3 DNA sequence: TGTGCCAGTAGTCGGACAGGCCATGGCTACACCTTC. The chain couples TRBV19 to TRBJ1-2; 7 nucleotides agree with TRBD1. In germline, CDR1 is LNHDA, CDR2 SQIVND (reference sequence). This CDR3 comprises 12 residues. With V trimmed by 5 bases and J by 6 bases, 3 bases remained unmatched. The full variable domain, in which reference TRBV19 and TRBJ1-2 provide the parts outside the CDR3, is DGGITQSPKYLFRKEGQNVTLSCEQNLNHDAMYWYRQDPGQGLRLIYYSQIVNDFQKGDIAEGYSVSREKKESFPLTVTSAQKNPTAFYLCASSRTGHGYTFGSGTRLTVV.

The gene calls are TRBV7-2 and TRBJ1-1, with TRBD1 as a possible D gene (6 bases). V gave up 1 base and J gave up 0 bases, with 18 bases separating them. Germline assignment: CDR1 SGHTA and CDR2 FQGNSA. CDR3 size: 18 residues. Here the CDR3 DNA reads TGTGCCAGCAGCTTAGATTCTTACAGGGTGGGTGTGAACACTGAAGCTTTCTTT. Translated: CASSLDSYRVGVNTEAFF.

This clone was picked up one time. This chain connects TRBV18 to TRBJ1-1; weak D call: TRBD1 (5 bases). Germline V lookup: CDR1 KGHSH, CDR2 LQKENI. V was trimmed by 3 bases and J by 2 bases, leaving 10 bases between them. The CDR3 contains 14 residues. The DNA of the CDR3 is TGTGCCAGCTCACCCTTAACAGGTAACACTGAAGCTTTCTTT. This encodes CASSPLTGNTEAFF.

This chain connects TRBV19 to TRBJ2-7, with D unresolved. V shed 7 bases and J shed 2 bases, with 9 bases lying between them. This CDR3 has 12 amino acids. CDR1 is LNHDA and CDR2 is SQIVND in the germline V gene (reference sequence). As DNA, the CDR3 is TGTGCCAGTACGAACAGTCCCTACGAGCAGTACTTC. Its protein is CASTNSPYEQYF.

This rearrangement joins TRBV5-1 to TRBJ2-7; TRBD2 aligns across 13 bases. CDR3 length: 17 amino acids. Germline lookup yields CDR1 SGHRS and CDR2 YFSETQ. Germline trimming cut 3 bases from V and 2 bases from J; bases unmatched to any gene: 8. The CDR3 DNA sequence: TGCGCCAGCAGCTCGGCGGGACTAGCGGGGAACACCTACGAGCAGTACTTC. The encoded protein is CASSSAGLAGNTYEQYF.

The J gene is TRBJ2-5, the V gene TRBV5-1, with D possibly matching TRBD2 (5 bases). The V and J ends lost 3 bases and 0 bases respectively, with 12 bases between them. In germline, CDR1 is SGHRS, CDR2 YFSETQ. The CDR3 consists of 15 residues. The CDR3 here is CASSSGSLYQETQYF. The CDR3 bases are TGCGCCAGCAGCTCGGGATCCTTGTACCAAGAGACCCAGTACTTC.

V usage is TRBV27 and J usage is TRBJ1-1; 9 bases are shared with TRBD1. This CDR3 region has 18 residues. V shed 2 bases, J shed 2 bases, and the junction held 12 bases outside the gene matches. Germline CDR1 is MNHEY and CDR2 is SMNVEV (reference sequence). As DNA, the CDR3 is TGTGCCAGCAGTTTACTCTCCCTACAGGGGGCGCGTAACACTGAAGCTTTCTTT. It codes for CASSLLSLQGARNTEAFF.

This chain joins TRBV30 and TRBJ2-3; 8 positions match TRBD2. CDR3 length: 18 residues. Trimming at V came to 2 bases and at J to 1 base, leaving 14 bases not matched to a gene. CDR1 GTSNPN and CDR2 SVGIG come from the germline V gene (reference sequence). The CDR3 loop is CAWSRPAGALWGTDTQYF. The CDR3 bases are TGTGCCTGGAGTCGGCCAGCGGGGGCCCTTTGGGGCACAGATACGCAGTATTTT.

The CDR3 spells CASSEAPDRDNYGYTF. The CDR3 nucleotides are TGTGCCAGCAGTGAAGCACCCGACAGGGACAACTATGGCTACACCTTC. The chain combines TRBV2 with TRBJ1-2; 7 bases agree with TRBD1. After removal of 0 bases from V and 2 bases from J, the junction contained 6 bases not matched to a gene. From germline, CDR1 is SNHLY and CDR2 FYNNEI. The CDR3 runs to 16 residues.